In its sample, the clone carrying this TCR beta chain was seen a few times. This sample was taken from a study of identical twins. TCRdb reprocessed the 5' RACE reads via MiXCR and lists one record per CDR3 protein. The sample yields roughly 1,500,000 distinct CDR3 sequences, roughly 35% seen once. The TCR sequence derives from a newborn girl in good health. The sequenced sample was cord blood.

The CDR3 sequence is CSALDRPSTDTQYF. Written as DNA, the CDR3 is TGCAGTGCTCTCGACAGGCCTAGCACAGATACGCAGTATTTT. This sequence joins TRBV20-1 and TRBJ2-3; D perhaps matches TRBD1 (6 bases). V lost 5 bases, J lost 0 bases, and 12 bases lay in between. This CDR3 region has 14 residues. CDR1 is DFQATT and CDR2 is SNEGSKA in the germline V gene (reference sequence).